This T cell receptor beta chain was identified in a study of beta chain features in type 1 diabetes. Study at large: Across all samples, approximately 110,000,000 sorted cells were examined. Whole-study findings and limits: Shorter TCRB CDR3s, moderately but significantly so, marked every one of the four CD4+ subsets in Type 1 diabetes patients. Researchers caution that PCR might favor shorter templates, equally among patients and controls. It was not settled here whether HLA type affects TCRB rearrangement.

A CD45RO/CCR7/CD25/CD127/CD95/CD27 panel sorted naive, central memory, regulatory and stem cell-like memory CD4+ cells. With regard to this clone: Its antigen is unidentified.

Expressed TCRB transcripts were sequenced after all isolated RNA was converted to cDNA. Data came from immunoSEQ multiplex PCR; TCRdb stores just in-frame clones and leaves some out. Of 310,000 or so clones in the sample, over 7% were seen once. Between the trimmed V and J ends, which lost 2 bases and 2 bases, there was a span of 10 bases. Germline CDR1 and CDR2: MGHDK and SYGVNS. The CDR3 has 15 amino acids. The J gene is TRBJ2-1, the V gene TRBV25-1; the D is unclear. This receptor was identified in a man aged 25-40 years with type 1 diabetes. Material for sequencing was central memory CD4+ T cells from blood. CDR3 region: CASSEGQDPYNEQFF. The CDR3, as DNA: TGTGCCAGCAGTGAAGGCCAGGACCCCTACAATGAGCAGTTCTTC.